These T cell receptor beta chains were read from a single sample in a study of T cell responses to AZD1222 COVID-19 vaccine. Some clones are missing from TCRdb's copy, which holds only in-frame ones; the method was immunoSEQ multiplex PCR. The sample has approximately 130,000 clones; around 90% are singletons. Sample: peripheral blood, taken 28 days after the second AZD1222 dose. These receptors came from an adult who received the AZD1222 COVID-19 vaccine. Both conserved end residues are part of each CDR3. The D gene is left open where the match is weak. Not all rows give a size; the values are once, few, many and, for expanded clones, a class.

TRBJ2-1 TRBD2 NA TRBV9 TGTGCCAGCAGCGTAATTAGCGGGAGGGCCTACAATGAGCAGTTCTTC CASSVISGRAYNEQFF
TRBJ2-7 NA NA TRBV27 TGTGCCAGCAGTTTATTGCGAGGGGGACCTTACGAGCAGTACTTC CASSLLRGGPYEQYF
TRBJ2-5 NA NA TRBV11-2 TGTGCCAGCAGCTTGGGACTGGTCCAAGAGACCCAGTACTTC CASSLGLVQETQYF
TRBJ1-6 NA NA TRBV27 TGTGCCAGCAGTTTCGGGTCCGTTTCGGCCCTCCACTTT CASSFGSVSALHF
TRBJ1-5 NA few TRBV19 TGTGCCAGTAGTATAGATACCTTGGGGGACTCGCCCAATCAGCCCCAGCATTTT CASSIDTLGDSPNQPQHF
TRBJ1-2 NA NA TRBV18 TGTGCCAGCTCACCACTTTCCGGGTTAAGGACGTATGGCTACACCTTC CASSPLSGLRTYGYTF
TRBJ2-7 NA NA TRBV6-5 TGTGCCAGCAGTTACGACCCGGGACCCCACTACGAGCAGTACTTC CASSYDPGPHYEQYF
TRBJ2-1 TRBD2 NA TRBV5-1 TGCGCCAGCAGCTCGGACACGGGTAGCGGGGGGGAGCAGTTCTTC CASSSDTGSGGEQFF
TRBJ2-3 TRBD2 NA TRBV5-6 TGTGCCAGCAGCTTGATGGGACTAGCGGAAGATACGCAGTATTTT CASSLMGLAEDTQYF
TRBJ1-2 NA NA TRBV18 TGTGCCAGCTCACCGGGCCAGGTCGCTACGGACTATGGCTACACCTTC CASSPGQVATDYGYTF
TRBJ2-7 NA NA TRBV30 TGTGCCGGGACGGTATTCTACGAGCAGTACTTC CAGTVFYEQYF
TRBJ1-5 TRBD1 NA TRBV28 TGTGCCAGCAGCACAGGGGGACATAGCAATCAGCCCCAGCATTTT CASSTGGHSNQPQHF
TRBJ2-7 NA few TRBV2 TGTGCCAGCAGTGAGGTGGGGACCTACGAGCAGTACTTC CASSEVGTYEQYF
TRBJ2-1 NA NA TRBV7-9 TGTGCCAGCAGCCCCCCCGCGGGGGCGGGGAATGAGCAGTTCTTC CASSPPAGAGNEQFF
TRBJ1-4 TRBD1 once TRBV25-1 TGTGCCAGCAGTGAATGGACAGGGGGAACTGAAAAACTGTTTTTT CASSEWTGGTEKLFF
TRBJ1-4 TRBD1 once TRBV13 TGTGCCAGCAGCTTCGGGGACAGGGGGCCAACTAATGAAAAACTGTTTTTT CASSFGDRGPTNEKLFF
TRBJ1-5 TRBD1 NA TRBV2 TGTGCCAGCAGTGAGGACAGGGCCTGGAAGCCCCAGCATTTT CASSEDRAWKPQHF
TRBJ1-2 TRBD1 once TRBV4-1 TGCGCCAGCAGCCAGACAGGGGCCTTTTATGGCTACACCTTC CASSQTGAFYGYTF
TRBJ1-2 TRBD1 NA TRBV19 TGTGCCAGTACAAACCCCGGCAGGGGGAAGGATGGCTACACCTTC CASTNPGRGKDGYTF
TRBJ1-1 NA few TRBV19 TGTGCCAGTAGTATTTGGGAGGGGACTGAAGCTTTCTTT CASSIWEGTEAFF
TRBJ2-7 NA NA TRBV5-1 TGCGCCAGCAGCTCGGGCCCGAGCTCCTACGAGCAGTACTTC CASSSGPSSYEQYF
TRBJ1-6 NA NA TRBV15 TGTGCCACCAGCGGGGTGACGGATAATTCACCCCTCCACTTT CATSGVTDNSPLHF
TRBJ2-6 NA NA TRBV11-3 TGTGCCAGCACGCGTGGGGGCTCTGGGGCCAACGTCCTGACTTTC CASTRGGSGANVLTF
TRBJ2-7 NA NA TRBV4-1 TGCGCCAGCAGCCAAGCGGCGGCCTACGAGCAGTACTTC CASSQAAAYEQYF
TRBJ1-5 TRBD1 NA TRBV19 TGTGCCAGTAGTATACAACCAGAGGGACAGGGATTCAATCAGCCCCAGCATTTT CASSIQPEGQGFNQPQHF
TRBJ1-6 NA NA TRBV10-3 TGTGCCATCGGACAAACTACACCCCTCCACTTT CAIGQTTPLHF
TRBJ2-7 NA NA TRBV6-6 TGTGCCAGCAACCCTCAGCCCCTGGGGGAGCAGTACTTC CASNPQPLGEQYF
TRBJ1-1 TRBD1 NA TRBV30 TGTGCCTCCTCGGGGCAGGGGGCTTGGGGAACTGAAGCTTTCTTT CASSGQGAWGTEAFF
TRBJ1-2 NA NA TRBV4-1 TGCGCCAGCAGCCGCGGGCAGTCCAAAGGGGACTATGGCTACACCTTC CASSRGQSKGDYGYTF
TRBJ2-1 NA NA TRBV15 TGTGCCACCAGCAGAGGTTCCAGCTCCGGCTACAATGAGCAGTTCTTC CATSRGSSSGYNEQFF
TRBJ1-4 TRBD1 NA TRBV5-1 TGCGCCAGCAGCCCCTGGACAGGGGACCTCAATGAAAAACTGTTTTTT CASSPWTGDLNEKLFF